This T cell receptor beta chain is from a study of naive and memory T cell subsets. Whole-study findings and limits: Naive repertoires, especially CD8, held a few larger clonotypes, possibly memory cells re-expressing CD45RA.

Germline V lookup: CDR1 MGHRA, CDR2 YSYEKL. V lost 2 bases to trimming and J lost 7 bases; unmatched junction nucleotides: 4. The CDR3 loop spans 15 amino acids. Two oligonucleotides, mixed equimolar, formed the beta constant-region primer covering TRBC1 and TRBC2. Four rounds of PCR amplified the ligated cDNA using nested alpha and beta constant-region primers plus SP2. TCRdb fed the UMI-ligation and nested PCR reads into MiXCR, producing one record per CDR3 protein. The sample holds around 160,000 distinct CDR3 sequences, roughly 23% seen once. This clonotype has just a few counts. Its antigen is undetermined.

This TCR derives from a human donor in good health. The chain recombines TRBV4-1 with TRBJ2-3; 12 bases agree with TRBD2. Sequenced: naive CD4+ T cells from blood. The CDR3 DNA reads as TGCGCCAGCAGCCAACCGACTAGCGGGAGATATACGCAGTATTTT. Its protein product is CASSQPTSGRYTQYF.